The sequence of this T cell receptor beta chain was determined in a study of shared T cell receptors in the human thymus. This table comes from immunoSEQ multiplex PCR, and its TCRdb copy is limited to in-frame clones, with some not included. The repertoire has approximately 730,000 clones, 75% to 90% of them found once; the top ten carry roughly 0.01%. Between the trimmed V and J ends, which lost 1 base and 3 bases, there was a span of 15 bases. The V gene's germline CDR1 is LGHNA and CDR2 YNFKEQ. The CDR3 is 16 amino acids. These data were also filed under a second study, of human thymus T cells.

This receptor was taken from a girl in the first two years of life with a congenital heart defect. The sequenced sample consisted of thymocytes. The rearrangement links TRBV4-2 to TRBJ1-2; D might be TRBD1 (6 bases). In nucleotides, the CDR3 is TGTGCCAGCAGCCAAGTAAACAGGGTTTGGGACTATGGCTACACCTTC. Encoded protein: CASSQVNRVWDYGYTF.